These 19 T cell receptor beta chains were all obtained from the same sample, sequenced in a study of molecular identifiers for immune sequencing clone quantification. Using its own MiXCR run on the PCR reads, TCRdb lists one record per CDR3 protein. The table has about half a million distinct CDR3 sequences, about 20% seen once. Sequencing input: naive CD8+ T cells from blood, with Jurkat cell RNA spiked in. Noted subset: FACS-sorted CD8+CD4-CCR7+CD45RA+ naive T cells. The receptors were sampled from a human donor in good health. Some libraries in this study had Jurkat cell RNA spiked in.

This clonotype has a handful of counts. The chain's CDR3 is CASSYYGPSNQPQHF. DNA for the CDR3: TGTGCCAGCAGTTACTACGGGCCTAGCAATCAGCCCCAGCATTTT. V and J are TRBV6-2 or TRBV6-3 and TRBJ1-5, with no clear D. Germline CDR1 reads MNHEY; CDR2 reads SVGEGT. Trimming removed 1 base from V and 0 bases from J, with 7 bases in between. This CDR3 comprises 15 residues.

This rearrangement joins TRBV11-2 to TRBJ1-2, with 7 bases matching TRBD1. The CDR3 extends over 17 amino acids. The germline V gene encodes CDR1 SGHAT and CDR2 FQNNGV. With 1 base clipped from V and 3 bases from J, the junction kept 11 bases outside the gene matches. The CDR3 DNA reads TGTGCCAGCAGCTTAGGTAACAACCCGGGACAGCACTATGGCTACACCTTC. It specifies CASSLGNNPGQHYGYTF.

This clonotype has only a few counts. Here the CDR3 omits its conserved ending phenylalanine or tryptophan, so a read error is the likely source. CDR3 sequence: CASSQVQGADSPLHY. The CDR3, as DNA: TGCGCCAGCAGCCAAGTTCAGGGGGCAGATTCACCCCTCCACTAT. The chain has TRBV4-1 and TRBJ1-6; 8 bases match TRBD1. Germline-derived CDR1 and CDR2 are MGHRA and YSYEKL. The CDR3 runs 15 residues. After removal of 1 base from V and 8 bases from J, the junction contained 4 bases not matched to a gene.

The chain is built from TRBV7-2 and TRBJ2-1; D is unresolved. This CDR3 has 14 amino acids. Germline CDR1 SGHTA, CDR2 FQGNSA. Trimming removed 1 base from V and 0 bases from J, with 4 bases in between. The CDR3 DNA is TGTGCCAGCAGCTTAGTTACCTCCTACAATGAGCAGTTCTTC. Amino acids: CASSLVTSYNEQFF.

This clonotype was detected only a few times. This chain uses TRBV12-3 or TRBV12-4 with TRBJ1-1; D remains unclear. The V end lost 3 bases, the J end lost 4 bases, and 12 bases lay between the germline ends. This CDR3 has 14 amino acids. As DNA, the CDR3 is TGTGCCAGCAGTTTTATAGCTGATCTCACTGAAGCTTTCTTT. Translating it yields CASSFIADLTEAFF.

V and J are TRBV2 and TRBJ2-7, with TRBD2 matching over 9 bases. Germline trimming cut 2 bases from V and 2 bases from J; bases unmatched to any gene: 1. The CDR3 spans 14 residues. CDR1 and CDR2 from the germline V gene are SNHLY and FYNNEI. The CDR3 region is CASSELAGPYEQYF. Here the CDR3 DNA reads TGTGCCAGCAGTGAACTAGCGGGGCCCTACGAGCAGTACTTC.

This clonotype came up many times. J is TRBJ2-3 and V is TRBV14; 9 bases agree with TRBD1. There are 15 residues in the CDR3. J was trimmed by 3 bases and V by 2 bases; bases with no gene match: 3. Germline V gives CDR1 SGHDN, CDR2 FVKESK. The DNA for the CDR3 is TGTGCCAGCAGCCAAAGTGGGACAGGGACAGATACGCAGTATTTT. Translated: CASSQSGTGTDTQYF.

This clonotype was detected a few times. The chain has TRBV10-2 and TRBJ1-1; no clear D. In germline, CDR1 is WSHSY, CDR2 SAAADI. V lost 3 bases to trimming and J lost 3 bases, with 8 bases between them. This CDR3 has 13 residues. The CDR3 DNA sequence: TGCGCCAGCAGTGACTGGAGGGACACTGAAGCTTTCTTT. As protein: CASSDWRDTEAFF.

In its sample, this clonotype was seen many times. The rearrangement uses TRBV12-3 or TRBV12-4 and TRBJ2-5, with TRBD1 identical over 7 bases. The junction had 3 bases not matched to a gene; V was cut back by 5 bases and J by 3 bases. This CDR3 comprises 13 residues. The CDR3 spells CASSPTGEETQYF. The CDR3 coding sequence is TGTGCCAGCAGTCCTACAGGGGAAGAGACCCAGTACTTC.

Turning to this clonotype: One end of the junction is discordant with germline, which a read error may explain. The CDR3 spells CANSQEPGLSNTGELFF. CDR3 DNA: TGCGCCAACAGCCAAGAACCGGGACTGTCAAACACCGGGGAGCTGTTTTTT. The chain recombines TRBV4-3 with TRBJ2-2; tentative D call: TRBD2 (6 bases). The CDR3 length is 17 residues. Germline V gene data show CDR1 as LGHNA and CDR2 as YSLEER.

About this clonotype: Since a much larger clone is just one base distant, this may be a read error. V is TRBV12-3 or TRBV12-4 and J is TRBJ2-7; TRBD1 agrees at 9 bases. The CDR3 is 15 residues long. V trimming: 5 bases; J trimming: 1 base; junction bases outside the gene matches: 6. In DNA, the CDR3 is TGTGCCAGCAGTATAACCGGGACAGGGTCCTACGAGCAGTACTTC. It translates to CASSITGTGSYEQYF.

For this clonotype: The junction does not match germline at one end; this may be a read error. J is TRBJ2-7 and V is TRBV12-3 or TRBV12-4; TRBD1 agrees at 9 bases. This CDR3 is 14 amino acids long. The CDR3 DNA reads as TGTGCCAGCAGTTTGCGGACAGGGGCCTACGAGCAGTGCTTC. Amino acids: CASSLRTGAYEQCF.

This sequence joins TRBV6-6 and TRBJ2-1; 13 positions match TRBD2. Germline V gene data show CDR1 as MNHNY and CDR2 as SVGAGI (reference sequence). The CDR3 runs 18 residues. V lost 4 bases, J lost 8 bases, and 14 bases stayed unmatched. CDR3 coding DNA: TGTGCCAGCAGTTTAGGGGAGGGACTAGCGGGAATTGGAGATGAGCAGTTCTTC. Amino acid sequence: CASSLGEGLAGIGDEQFF.

This clonotype has a count of ten or more. The V gene is TRBV5-4, the J gene TRBJ2-3; 13 bases agree with TRBD2. The CDR3 has 15 amino acids. Per the germline V gene, CDR1 is SGHNT and CDR2 is YYREEE (reference sequence). J lost 4 bases, V lost 7 bases, and 6 bases had no gene match. As DNA, the CDR3 is TGTGCCAGCCAACTAGCGGGAGGGCCGCCAGATACGCAGTATTTT. As protein: CASQLAGGPPDTQYF.

The table lists this clonotype with many counts. The chain has TRBV9 and TRBJ2-2; D remains ambiguous. This CDR3 region has 16 residues. V dropped 0 bases and J dropped 0 bases, with 9 bases sitting between them. CDR1 is SGDLS, CDR2 YYNGEE, per germline. The CDR3 DNA is TGTGCCAGCAGCGTAGCTGGGAATTCGAACACCGGGGAGCTGTTTTTT. This translates into CASSVAGNSNTGELFF.

This clonotype was observed many times. V is TRBV23-1 and J is TRBJ1-2, with D tentatively TRBD1 (5 bases). TRBV23-1 counts as an open reading frame of uncertain function. Trimming stripped 4 bases from V and 2 bases from J, with 14 bases between. The CDR3 is made up of 15 amino acids. The CDR3 DNA sequence: TGCGCCAGCAGTCGCAAGGGACGCCACAACTATGGCTACACCTTC. It codes for CASSRKGRHNYGYTF.

Many counts were recorded for this clonotype. The V call is TRBV7-2, the J call TRBJ2-3; 9 positions match TRBD1. CDR1 SGHTA and CDR2 FQGNSA come from the germline V gene. The J segment lost 0 bases and the V segment lost 4 bases, leaving 2 bases of the junction unmatched. There are 15 residues in the CDR3. CDR3: CASSSTGGSTDTQYF. The CDR3 nucleotides read TGTGCCAGCAGCTCGACAGGGGGTAGCACAGATACGCAGTATTTT. The complete variable domain, with remaining parts taken from reference TRBV7-2 and TRBJ2-3, reads GAGVSQSPSNKVTEKGKDVELRCDPISGHTALYWYRQSLGQGLEFLIYFQGNSAPDKSGLPSDRFSAERTGGSVSTLTIQRTQQEDSAVYLCASSSTGGSTDTQYFGPGTRLTVL.

The rearrangement uses TRBV9 and TRBJ2-3, with D perhaps TRBD1 or TRBD2 (6 bases each). Trimming left V 3 bases short and J 4 bases short, with 18 bases between. The germline V gene has CDR1 SGDLS and CDR2 YYNGEE. The CDR3 consists of 16 residues. CDR3 residues: CASSGPFGRGADTQYF. The CDR3 DNA reads TGTGCCAGCAGCGGACCCTTCGGAAGGGGGGCAGATACGCAGTATTTT.

This clonotype showed up just a few times. The rearrangement uses TRBV4-3 and TRBJ2-7; D gene ambiguous. Germline V gene sequence: CDR1 LGHNA, CDR2 YSLEER. Trimming took off 1 base at V and 0 bases at J, with 7 bases between the two ends. The CDR3 has 14 amino acids. The CDR3 loop is CASSQVQPSYEQYF. DNA for the CDR3: TGCGCCAGCAGCCAAGTCCAGCCCTCCTACGAGCAGTACTTC.